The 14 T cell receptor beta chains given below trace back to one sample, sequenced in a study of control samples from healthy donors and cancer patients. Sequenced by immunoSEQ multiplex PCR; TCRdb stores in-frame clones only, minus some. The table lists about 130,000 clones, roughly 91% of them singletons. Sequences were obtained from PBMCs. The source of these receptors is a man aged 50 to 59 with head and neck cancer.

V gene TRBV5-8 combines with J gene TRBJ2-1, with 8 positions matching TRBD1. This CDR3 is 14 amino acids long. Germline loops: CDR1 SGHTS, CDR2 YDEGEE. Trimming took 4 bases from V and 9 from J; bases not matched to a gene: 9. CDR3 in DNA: TGTGCCAGCAGCGCAGGGGGCTCCGTGGGTGAGCAGTTCTTC. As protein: CASSAGGSVGEQFF.

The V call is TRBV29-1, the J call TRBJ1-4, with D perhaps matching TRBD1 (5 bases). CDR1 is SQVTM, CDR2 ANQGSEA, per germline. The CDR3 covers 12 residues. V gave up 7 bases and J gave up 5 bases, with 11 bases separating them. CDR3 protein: CSALQVNEKLFF. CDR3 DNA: TGCAGCGCGTTACAGGTGAATGAAAAACTGTTTTTT.

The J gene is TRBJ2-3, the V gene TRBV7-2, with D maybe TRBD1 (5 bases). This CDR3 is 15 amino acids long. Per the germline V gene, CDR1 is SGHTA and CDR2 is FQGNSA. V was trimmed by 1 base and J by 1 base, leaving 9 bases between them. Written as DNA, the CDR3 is TGTGCCAGCAGCTTAGAGGGGCAGGGCACAGATACGCAGTATTTT. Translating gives CASSLEGQGTDTQYF.

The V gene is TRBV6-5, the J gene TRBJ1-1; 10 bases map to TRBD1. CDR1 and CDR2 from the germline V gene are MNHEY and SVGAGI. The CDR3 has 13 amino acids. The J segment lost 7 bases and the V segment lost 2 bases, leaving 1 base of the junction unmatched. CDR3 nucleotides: TGTGCCAGCAGTTACCGGGACAGGGGTGAAGCTTTCTTT. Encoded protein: CASSYRDRGEAFF.

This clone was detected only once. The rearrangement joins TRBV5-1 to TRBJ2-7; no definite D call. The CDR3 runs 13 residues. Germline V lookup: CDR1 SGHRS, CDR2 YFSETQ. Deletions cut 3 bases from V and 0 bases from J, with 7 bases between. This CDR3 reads CASSSLSSYEQYF. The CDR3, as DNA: TGCGCCAGCAGCTCCCTGTCCTCCTACGAGCAGTACTTC.

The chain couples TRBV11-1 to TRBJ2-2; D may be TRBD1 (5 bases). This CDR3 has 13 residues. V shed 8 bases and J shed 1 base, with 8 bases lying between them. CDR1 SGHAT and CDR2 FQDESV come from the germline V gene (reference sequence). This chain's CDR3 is CASLGQNTGELFF. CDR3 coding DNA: TGTGCCAGCTTAGGACAGAACACCGGGGAGCTGTTTTTT. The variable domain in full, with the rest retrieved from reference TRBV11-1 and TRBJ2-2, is EAEVAQSPRYKITEKSQAVAFWCDPISGHATLYWYRQILGQGPELLVQFQDESVVDDSQLPKDRFSAERLKGVDSTLKIQPAELGDSAMYLCASLGQNTGELFFGEGSRLTVL.

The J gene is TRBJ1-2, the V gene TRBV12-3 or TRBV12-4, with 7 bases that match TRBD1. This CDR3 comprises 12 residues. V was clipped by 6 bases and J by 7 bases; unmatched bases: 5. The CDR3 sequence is CASRNTGAGYTF. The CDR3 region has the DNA TGTGCCAGCAGGAACACAGGGGCTGGCTACACCTTC.

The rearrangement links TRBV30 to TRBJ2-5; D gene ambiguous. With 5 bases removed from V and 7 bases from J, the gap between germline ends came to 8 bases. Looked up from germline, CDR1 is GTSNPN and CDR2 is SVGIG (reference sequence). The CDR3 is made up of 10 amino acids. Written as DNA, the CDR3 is TGTGCCTGGGGGATAGGGACCCAGTACTTC. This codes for CAWGIGTQYF.

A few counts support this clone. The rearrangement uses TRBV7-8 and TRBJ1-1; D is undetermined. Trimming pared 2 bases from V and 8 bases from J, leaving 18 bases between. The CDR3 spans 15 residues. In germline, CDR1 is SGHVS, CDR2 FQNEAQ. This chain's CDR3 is CASSLQPSLPYEAFF. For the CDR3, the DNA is TGTGCCAGCAGCTTACAACCCAGTCTCCCCTACGAAGCTTTCTTT.

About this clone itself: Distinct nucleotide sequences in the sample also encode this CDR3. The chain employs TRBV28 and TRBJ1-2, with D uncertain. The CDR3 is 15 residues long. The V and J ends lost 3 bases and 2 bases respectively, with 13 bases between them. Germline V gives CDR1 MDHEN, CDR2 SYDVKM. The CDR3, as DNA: TGTGCCAGCAGTTTGCCAGGCCACCCAAACTATGGCTACACCTTC. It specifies CASSLPGHPNYGYTF.

The CDR3 DNA reads TGCAGCGTCGGTGGGCACTCTGAAGCTTTCTTT. It codes for CSVGGHSEAFF. The genes are TRBV29-1 and TRBJ1-1; no definite D call. The CDR3 has 11 amino acids. Trimming pared 6 bases from V and 6 bases from J, leaving 11 bases between. Germline V gene sequence: CDR1 SQVTM, CDR2 ANQGSEA.

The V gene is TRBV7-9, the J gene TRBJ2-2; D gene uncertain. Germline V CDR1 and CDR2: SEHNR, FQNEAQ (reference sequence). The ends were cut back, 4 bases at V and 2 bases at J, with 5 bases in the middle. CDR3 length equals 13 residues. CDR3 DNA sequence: TGTGCCAGCAGCTCGAGTAACACCGGGGAGCTGTTTTTT. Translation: CASSSSNTGELFF.

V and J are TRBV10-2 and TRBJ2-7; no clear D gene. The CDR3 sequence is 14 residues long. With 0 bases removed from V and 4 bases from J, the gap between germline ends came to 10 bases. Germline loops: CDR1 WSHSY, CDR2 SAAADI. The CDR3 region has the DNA TGCGCCAGCAGTGAGTCGCTAAGCCAGTACGAGCAGTACTTC. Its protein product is CASSESLSQYEQYF.

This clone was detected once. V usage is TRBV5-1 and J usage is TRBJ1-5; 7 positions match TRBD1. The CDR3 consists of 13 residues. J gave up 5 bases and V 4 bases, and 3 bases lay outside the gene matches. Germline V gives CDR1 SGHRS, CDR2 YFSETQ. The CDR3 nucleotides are TGCGCCAGCAGCCCTGGACAGGATCAGCCCCAGCATTTT. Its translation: CASSPGQDQPQHF. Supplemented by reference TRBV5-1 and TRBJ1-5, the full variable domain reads KAGVTQTPRYLIKTRGQQVTLSCSPISGHRSVSWYQQTPGQGLQFLFEYFSETQRNKGNFPGRFSGRQFSNSRSEMNVSTLELGDSALYLCASSPGQDQPQHFGDGTRLSIL.